This is a list of T cell receptor beta chains from one sample in a study of PD-L1 blockade in urothelial cancer. The assay was immunoSEQ multiplex PCR, and TCRdb's table has in-frame clones only and misses some. The sample consists of 86,000 or so clones, 85% of them appearing once. The specimen was PBMCs, collected around atezolizumab (anti-PD-L1) treatment. These receptors came from a man between 60 and 75 years old with urothelial cancer. Both conserved end residues are part of each CDR3. The D gene is left open where the match is weak. For some rows the clone size is stated as once, few or many, or as a class when expanded; others skip it.

J | D | V | size | CDR3 | DNA
TRBJ1-3 | . | TRBV7-7 | . | CASSPLPGNTIYF | TGTGCTAGCAGCCCCCTCCCCGGAAACACCATATATTTT
TRBJ1-1 | . | TRBV10-3 | . | CAISGRAGVDTEAFF | TGTGCCATCAGTGGCCGAGCGGGGGTCGACACTGAAGCTTTCTTT
TRBJ1-1 | . | TRBV20-1 | few | CSALGGDYAFF | TGCAGTGCTCTAGGCGGCGATTACGCTTTCTTT
TRBJ1-2 | TRBD1 | TRBV19 | once | CASSIANRGYGYTF | TGTGCCAGTAGTATAGCAAACAGGGGCTATGGCTACACCTTC
TRBJ2-1 | TRBD2 | TRBV11-3 | . | CASSLGGGGEQFF | TGTGCCAGCAGCCTAGGTGGCGGGGGTGAGCAGTTCTTC
TRBJ2-7 | . | TRBV11-2 | once | CASSSAYEQYF | TGTGCCAGCAGCAGCGCCTACGAGCAGTACTTC
TRBJ2-7 | TRBD2 | TRBV6-5 | . | CASTGLAGAYEQYF | TGTGCCAGCACCGGACTAGCGGGAGCCTACGAGCAGTACTTC
TRBJ1-2 | . | TRBV7-2 | . | CASSFEGTAYFGYTF | TGTGCCAGCAGCTTCGAGGGTACAGCCTACTTTGGCTACACCTTC
TRBJ2-5 | . | TRBV7-6 | . | CASSPPGETQYF | TGTGCCAGCAGCCCACCAGGAGAGACCCAGTACTTC
TRBJ2-2 | TRBD1 | TRBV7-3 | . | CASSFGQGSGELFF | TGTGCCAGCAGCTTCGGACAGGGATCCGGGGAGCTGTTTTTT
TRBJ2-7 | . | TRBV28 | . | CASSLRGPGQYF | TGTGCCAGCAGTTTGCGGGGGCCCGGGCAGTACTTC
TRBJ1-3 | TRBD1 | TRBV5-4 | . | CASSFTGGLTGNTIYF | TGTGCCAGCAGCTTCACAGGGGGCTTGACTGGAAACACCATATATTTT
TRBJ1-6 | . | TRBV7-3 | . | CASSLRPAQGYSSPLHF | TGTGCCAGCAGCTTACGCCCGGCGCAGGGTTACTCTTCACCCCTCCACTTT
TRBJ2-2 | . | TRBV4-3 | . | CASSHEPGQRTGELFF | TGCGCCAGCAGCCATGAGCCGGGACAACGGACCGGGGAGCTGTTTTTT
TRBJ2-6 | . | TRBV11-2 | once | CASSLPTDSGANVLTF | TGTGCCAGCAGCTTACCTACCGACTCTGGGGCCAACGTCCTGACTTTC
TRBJ2-5 | TRBD1 | TRBV27 | . | CASSHQTGFTGETQYF | TGTGCCAGCAGTCACCAGACAGGGTTCACGGGGGAGACCCAGTACTTC
TRBJ1-1 | . | TRBV11-3 | . | CASSLGRANTEAFF | TGTGCCAGCAGCTTAGGCAGGGCGAACACTGAAGCTTTCTTT
TRBJ2-7 | TRBD1 | TRBV7-9 | . | CASNPDRNPYEQYF | TGTGCCAGCAACCCGGACAGGAACCCCTACGAGCAGTACTTC
TRBJ2-7 | . | TRBV5-1 | . | CASSFNKPYEQYF | TGCGCCAGCAGCTTTAACAAACCTTACGAGCAGTACTTC
TRBJ2-7 | TRBD1 | TRBV5-1 | . | CASSPAGQGYEQYF | TGCGCCAGCAGCCCTGCAGGACAGGGCTACGAGCAGTACTTC
TRBJ1-2 | . | TRBV19 | . | CASNQGFNYGYTF | TGTGCCAGCAATCAGGGGTTTAACTATGGCTACACCTTC
TRBJ2-1 | . | TRBV6-4 | . | CASSAEGPYEQFF | TGTGCCAGCAGTGCGGAGGGGCCCTATGAGCAGTTCTTC
TRBJ2-7 | TRBD1 | TRBV10-3 | once | CAISGQDRETYEQYF | TGTGCCATCAGTGGACAGGACAGGGAAACCTACGAGCAGTACTTC
TRBJ2-7 | . | TRBV2 | . | CASGTGSPPYEQYF | TGTGCCAGCGGAACCGGGTCCCCACCCTACGAGCAGTACTTC
TRBJ2-7 | TRBD2 | TRBV27 | . | CASRPHGGEQYF | TGTGCCAGCAGACCACACGGGGGGGAGCAGTACTTC
TRBJ1-5 | TRBD1 | TRBV6-6 | once | CASRIQGDSNQPQHF | TGTGCCAGCAGGATTCAGGGGGACAGCAATCAGCCCCAGCATTTT
TRBJ2-5 | . | TRBV9 | . | CASSVDEVQTQYF | TGTGCCAGCAGCGTCGATGAGGTCCAGACCCAGTACTTC
TRBJ1-4 | TRBD1 | TRBV5-1 | . | CASSSRQGLHEKLFF | TGCGCCAGCAGCTCGAGACAGGGATTACATGAAAAACTGTTTTTT
TRBJ1-2 | TRBD1 | TRBV2 | few | CASSGQGYGYTF | TGTGCCAGCAGCGGACAGGGCTATGGCTACACCTTC
TRBJ2-3 | TRBD2 | TRBV5-1 | . | CASSLQGGGGGDTQYF | TGCGCCAGCAGCCTCCAGGGTGGCGGGGGGGGTGATACGCAGTATTTT
TRBJ2-5 | . | TRBV11-1 | . | CASSLEAGRFSQYF | TGTGCCAGCAGCTTAGAGGCGGGACGGTTTTCCCAGTACTTC
TRBJ1-1 | . | TRBV7-9 | . | CASSLDRSTLNTEAFF | TGTGCCAGCAGCTTAGACAGATCTACGTTGAACACTGAAGCTTTCTTT
TRBJ2-2 | TRBD1 | TRBV7-3 | . | CASSSTGGASGELFF | TGTGCCAGCAGCTCTACAGGGGGAGCGTCCGGGGAGCTGTTTTTT
TRBJ2-7 | TRBD1 | TRBV5-6 | . | CASSYPQGGDEQYF | TGTGCCAGCAGCTACCCTCAAGGGGGCGACGAGCAGTACTTC
TRBJ1-5 | . | TRBV10-2 | . | CASRPQGGNQPQHF | TGCGCCAGCAGACCGCAGGGTGGCAATCAGCCCCAGCATTTT
TRBJ2-6 | TRBD1 | TRBV27 | few | CASSITTGTGLSGANVLTF | TGTGCCAGCAGTATTACTACCGGGACAGGGTTGTCTGGGGCCAACGTCCTGACTTTC
TRBJ1-1 | TRBD1 | TRBV2 | . | CASSVGQGMVTEAFF | TGTGCCAGCAGCGTCGGACAGGGTATGGTGACTGAAGCTTTCTTT
TRBJ2-3 | . | TRBV27 | . | CASTFLDTQYF | TGTGCCAGCACCTTCTTGGATACGCAGTATTTT
TRBJ2-3 | TRBD2 | TRBV9 | . | CASSGRGGGASTDTQYF | TGTGCCAGCAGCGGGAGAGGCGGGGGGGCTAGTACAGATACGCAGTATTTT
TRBJ1-1 | TRBD1 | TRBV4-1 | . | CASSPGQGITEAFF | TGCGCCAGCAGCCCGGGACAGGGGATAACTGAAGCTTTCTTT
TRBJ1-2 | TRBD1 | TRBV5-1 | . | CASRDTGGAPHGYTF | TGCGCCAGCAGAGATACAGGGGGCGCTCCCCATGGCTACACCTTC
TRBJ1-1 | TRBD1 | TRBV5-1 | . | CASSPGTGNLNTEAFF | TGCGCCAGCAGCCCTGGGACAGGAAATTTGAACACTGAAGCTTTCTTT
TRBJ2-7 | . | TRBV7-3 | few | CASSSGNIPYEQYF | TGTGCCAGCAGCTCAGGGAACATTCCCTACGAGCAGTACTTC
TRBJ2-5 | TRBD1 | TRBV7-8 | . | CASSATGTGKETQYF | TGTGCCAGCAGCGCTACCGGGACAGGGAAAGAGACCCAGTACTTC
TRBJ2-7 | . | TRBV21-1 | . | CASSKEEKGYEQYF | TGTGCCAGCAGCAAAGAAGAGAAGGGGTACGAGCAGTACTTC
TRBJ2-3 | . | TRBV7-9 | . | CASPGGLRGDTQYF | TGTGCCAGCCCAGGGGGGCTACGCGGAGATACGCAGTATTTT
TRBJ2-7 | TRBD2 | TRBV9 | . | CASSAHPASGILDEQYF | TGTGCCAGCAGCGCACACCCGGCTAGCGGGATACTGGACGAGCAGTACTTC
TRBJ2-7 | . | TRBV4-3 | . | CASSQERGYEQYF | TGCGCCAGCAGCCAAGAGAGAGGCTACGAGCAGTACTTC
TRBJ2-7 | . | TRBV4-1 | . | CASSHPSAEQYF | TGCGCCAGCAGCCACCCTAGCGCCGAGCAGTACTTC
TRBJ2-6 | . | TRBV9 | . | CASSVDPGVGANVLTF | TGTGCCAGCAGCGTAGACCCAGGGGTCGGGGCCAACGTCCTGACTTTC
TRBJ1-1 | . | TRBV9 | . | CASSVVIMGQVKAFF | TGTGCCAGCAGCGTAGTTATAATGGGACAAGTAAAAGCTTTCTTT
TRBJ1-2 | TRBD1 | TRBV5-1 | . | CASSWGDRGNYGYTF | TGCGCCAGCAGCTGGGGGGACAGGGGGAACTATGGCTACACCTTC
TRBJ1-1 | . | TRBV27 | . | CASSSGNTEAFF | TGTGCCAGCAGTTCGGGGAACACTGAAGCTTTCTTT
TRBJ2-7 | . | TRBV18 | . | CASSPSAGSYEQYF | TGTGCCAGCTCACCCTCCGCAGGCTCCTACGAGCAGTACTTC